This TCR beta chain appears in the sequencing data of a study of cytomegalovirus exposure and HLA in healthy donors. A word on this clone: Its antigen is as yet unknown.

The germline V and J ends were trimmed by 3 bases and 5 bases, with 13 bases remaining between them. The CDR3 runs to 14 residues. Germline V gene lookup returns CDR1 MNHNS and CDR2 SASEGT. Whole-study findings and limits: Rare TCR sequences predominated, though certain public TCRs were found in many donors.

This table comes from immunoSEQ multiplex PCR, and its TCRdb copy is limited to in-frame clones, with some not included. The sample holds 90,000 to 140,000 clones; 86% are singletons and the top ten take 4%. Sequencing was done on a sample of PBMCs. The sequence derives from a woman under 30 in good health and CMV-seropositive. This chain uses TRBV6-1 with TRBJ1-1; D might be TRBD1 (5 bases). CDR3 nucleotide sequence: TGTGCCAGCAGTGATACGGGGGGTACGACTGAAGCTTTCTTT. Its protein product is CASSDTGGTTEAFF.